This T cell receptor beta chain was retrieved from a study of shared clonotypes between healthy human individuals. Study-wide findings and caveats: Clonotypes which were not shared had lower generation probabilities than clonotypes that all four donors shared.

The germline CDR1 and CDR2 sequences are MDHEN and SYDVKM. V was trimmed by 6 bases and J by 7 bases, leaving 19 bases between them. This CDR3 contains 15 residues. The protocol was immunoSEQ multiplex PCR, while the TCRdb copy is restricted to in-frame clones and leaves out a portion. The sample shows just under 350,000 clones, less than 75% of them seen only once. This clone was seen only a few times. Its antigen remains unidentified. Specimen: memory CD4+ T cells sorted from blood. Subset denoted: CD45RA-negative fraction. This TCR was recovered from a man aged 30 to 39 in good health. The chain combines TRBV28 with TRBJ1-5, with no clear D. CDR3 sequence reads: CASSPPSGSGQPQHF. In DNA form, the CDR3 reads TGTGCCAGCAGCCCCCCTTCGGGATCAGGACAGCCCCAGCATTTT.